This T cell receptor beta chain was recovered during a study of response to subunit inactivated influenza vaccine (dated by TCRdb to the late 2010s). In the study overall: Deep quantitative T cell receptor repertoire profiling was used in the study to track responses to a trivalent subunit inactivated influenza vaccine.

Libraries were prepared through RT-PCR. Sequencing instrument: Illumina HiSeq 2500. The public reads were reanalyzed by TCRdb: fastp trimming at Q25, MiXCR alignment, in-frame beta chains only. Identical CDR3 protein sequences are pooled into one entry, listed with their most common genes and DNA. For this sample there are approximately 530,000 distinct CDR3 sequences; less than 8% appear just once. The ten largest clones take up roughly 13% of the sample. Note on this clonotype: What this receptor recognizes is not known. No base quality information exists; no much larger clone differs at one position.

The junction shows trimming of 1 base on V and 3 bases on J, plus 10 bases between the germline ends. The CDR3 spans 15 residues, from the cysteine through the phenylalanine. Only the CDR3 DNA is retained, 45 bases long and in frame from the first base. CDR1 and CDR2 (LGHNA, YNFKEQ) derive from the germline V gene. What the authors observed across the whole study: According to the authors, only a limited number of new T cells may be recruited by each seasonal influenza vaccination.

This clonotype was sampled from a man between 45 and 75 years old who received an inactivated influenza vaccine. Donor details come from another sample of the same person, matched by shared clones. The rearranged segments are TRBV4-2 and TRBJ1-5, with the D gene too uncertain to name. The starting material was PBMCs from blood, obtained 23 to 25 months after vaccination. The CDR3 in this case is CASSQASGPNQPQHF. The base sequence is TGTGCCAGCAGCCAAGCTTCGGGTCCCAATCAGCCCCAGCATTTT.